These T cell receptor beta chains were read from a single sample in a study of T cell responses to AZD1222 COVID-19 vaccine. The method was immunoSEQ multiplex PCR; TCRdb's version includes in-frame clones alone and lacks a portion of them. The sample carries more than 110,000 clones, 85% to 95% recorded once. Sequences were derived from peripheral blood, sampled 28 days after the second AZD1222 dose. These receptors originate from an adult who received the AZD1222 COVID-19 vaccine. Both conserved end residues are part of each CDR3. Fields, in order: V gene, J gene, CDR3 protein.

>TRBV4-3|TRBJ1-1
CASSSRAGVNTEAFF
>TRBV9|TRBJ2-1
CASSVAGGRSYNEQFF
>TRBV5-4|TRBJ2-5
CASSATGGWRETQYF
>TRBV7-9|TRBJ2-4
CASSREPGTGKNIQYF
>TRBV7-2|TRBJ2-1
CASTPRREKGEQFF
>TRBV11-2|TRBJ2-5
CASSLLTGQETQYF
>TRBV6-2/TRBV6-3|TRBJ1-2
CASSYLAGANGYTF
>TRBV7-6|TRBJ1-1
CASSLGYGEAFF
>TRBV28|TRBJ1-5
CASSLRLSQPQHF
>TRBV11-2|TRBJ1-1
CASSLLSRGTEAFF
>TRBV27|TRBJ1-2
CASSSWGANYGYTF
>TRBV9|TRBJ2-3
CASSAGNGGVADTQYF
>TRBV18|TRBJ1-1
CASSLGWDTEAFF
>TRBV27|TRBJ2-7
CASSPSGSYEQYF
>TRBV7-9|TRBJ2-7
CASSSRQGSYEQYF
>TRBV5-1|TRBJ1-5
CASSLAGQPQHF
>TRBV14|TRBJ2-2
CASSQDLTGELFF
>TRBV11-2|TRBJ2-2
CASSFLGLNTGELFF
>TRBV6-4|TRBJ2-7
CASSDKTNFAYEQYF
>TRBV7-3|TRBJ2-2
CASSGSNTGELFF
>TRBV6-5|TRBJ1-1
CASGQGFTEAFF
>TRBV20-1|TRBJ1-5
CSAFDRGDQHF
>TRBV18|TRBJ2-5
CASSPRETQYF
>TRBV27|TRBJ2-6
CASRRGGSGANVLTF
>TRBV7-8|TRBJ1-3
CASSSFRGSGNTIYF